Below, 3 T cell receptor beta chains from the same sample are listed, as sequenced in a study of blood T cell repertoires in COVID-19. Method: immunoSEQ multiplex PCR; TCRdb's copy keeps in-frame clones and lacks some. Among a few hundred thousand clones listed, around nine tenths were seen once. Sequencing input: peripheral blood. Source of these receptors: a man in his forties who had recovered from COVID-19.

The chain employs TRBV27 and TRBJ2-3; 11 bases fit TRBD2. Per the germline V gene, CDR1 is MNHEY and CDR2 is SMNVEV (reference sequence). The CDR3 totals 16 residues. Losses at the gene ends were 3 bases for V and 2 bases for J; bases not matched to a gene: 4. The CDR3 here is CASSFILAGDTDTQYF. DNA of the CDR3: TGTGCCAGCAGTTTCATACTAGCGGGGGACACAGATACGCAGTATTTT.

The gene calls are TRBV25-1 and TRBJ2-7, with TRBD1 matching over 10 bases. Germline lookup yields CDR1 MGHDK and CDR2 SYGVNS. J gave up 2 bases and V 1 base, and 5 bases lay outside the gene matches. This CDR3 is built from 16 residues. The CDR3 is CASSESHGTGAYEQYF. DNA of the CDR3: TGTGCCAGCAGTGAATCCCATGGGACAGGGGCCTACGAGCAGTACTTC.

J is TRBJ2-4 and V is TRBV15; 7 bases line up with TRBD2. This CDR3 contains 16 residues. The V gene end was trimmed by 6 bases and the J gene end by 1 base; junction bases not matched to a gene: 9. In germline, CDR1 is LNHNV, CDR2 YYDKDF (reference sequence). The chain's CDR3 is CATRDVVGRAKNIQYF. In DNA form, the CDR3 reads TGTGCCACCAGAGACGTCGTCGGGAGGGCCAAAAACATTCAGTACTTC.